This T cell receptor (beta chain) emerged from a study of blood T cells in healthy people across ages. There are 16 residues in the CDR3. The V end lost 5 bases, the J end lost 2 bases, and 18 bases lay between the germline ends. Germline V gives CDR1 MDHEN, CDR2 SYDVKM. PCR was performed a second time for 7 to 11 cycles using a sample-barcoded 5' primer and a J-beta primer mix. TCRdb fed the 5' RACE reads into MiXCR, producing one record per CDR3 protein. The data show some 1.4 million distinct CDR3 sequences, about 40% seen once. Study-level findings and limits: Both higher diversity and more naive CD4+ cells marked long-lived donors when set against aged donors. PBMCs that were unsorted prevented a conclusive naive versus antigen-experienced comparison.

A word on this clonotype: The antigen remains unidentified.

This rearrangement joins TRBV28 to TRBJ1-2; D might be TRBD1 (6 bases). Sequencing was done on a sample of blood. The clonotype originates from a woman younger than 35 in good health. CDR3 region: CASSPSPGQGNYGYTF. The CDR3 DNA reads TGTGCCAGCAGTCCCTCCCCGGGGCAGGGGAACTATGGCTACACCTTC.